The 26 T cell receptor beta chains in this list originate from one sample, sequenced in a study of CD8 T cells in Susac syndrome. With random hexamers, 0.5 to 1 ug RNA was reverse transcribed. MiXCR, run by TCRdb on the immunoSEQ multiplex PCR reads, gives a single entry per CDR3 protein. The sample has hundreds of thousands of distinct CDR3 sequences; roughly 90% are singletons. Material: CD8+ T cells from PBMCs. These receptors were taken from a human donor with multiple sclerosis.

The chain couples TRBV20-1 to TRBJ2-1; perhaps TRBD2 as D (5 bases). V was pared by 1 base and J by 4 bases, with 23 bases between. The CDR3 has 18 residues. Germline CDR1 reads DFQATT; CDR2 reads SNEGSKA (reference sequence). Here the CDR3 reads CSARGSLGSGWFYNEQFF. The DNA of the CDR3 is TGCAGTGCTAGAGGTTCCCTAGGGAGCGGATGGTTTTACAATGAGCAGTTCTTC.

The genes are TRBV7-9 and TRBJ2-3; possibly TRBD1 for D (5 bases). The CDR3 contains 15 residues. Per germline, CDR1 SEHNR and CDR2 FQNEAQ (reference sequence). V lost 1 base and J 12 bases, leaving 20 bases between the germline ends. The CDR3: CASSLEDGWGRYQYF. DNA for the CDR3: TGTGCCAGCAGCTTAGAGGATGGTTGGGGCCGGTATCAGTATTTT.

The gene calls are TRBV6-1 and TRBJ2-7; 9 bases are a match to TRBD1. CDR1 is MNHNS, CDR2 SASEGT, per germline. The CDR3 is 16 amino acids. The V and J ends lost 4 bases and 3 bases, in that order; junction bases with no gene match: 10. The CDR3: CASSAHTGTGLYEQYF. CDR3 nucleotides: TGTGCCAGCAGTGCACACACCGGGACAGGGCTCTACGAGCAGTACTTC.

The rearrangement joins TRBV27 to TRBJ2-7; a possible D gene is TRBD2 (6 bases). The CDR3 covers 13 residues. Germline V gene lookup returns CDR1 MNHEY and CDR2 SMNVEV (reference sequence). Trimming removed 4 bases from V and 4 bases from J, with 11 bases in between. In nucleotides, the CDR3 is TGTGCCAGCAGTTCGGGAGCGAATTACGAGCAGTACTTC. Protein sequence: CASSSGANYEQYF.

The chain has TRBV9 and TRBJ2-3; perhaps D is TRBD1 or TRBD2 (5 bases each). This CDR3 comprises 14 residues. V was shortened by 7 bases and J by 1 base, with 13 bases between the two germline ends. Germline V gene data show CDR1 as SGDLS and CDR2 as YYNGEE. In nucleotides, the CDR3 is TGTGCCAGCTCCTGGCCGGGGCGCACAGATACGCAGTATTTT. Its protein is CASSWPGRTDTQYF.

This sequence joins TRBV7-6 and TRBJ2-2; TRBD2 agrees at 11 bases. The germline V gene encodes CDR1 SGHVS and CDR2 FNYEAQ. The CDR3 is made up of 15 amino acids. V shed 5 bases, J shed 5 bases, and the junction held 4 bases outside the gene matches. CDR3 DNA: TGTGCCAGCAGCGGGGGGACTAGCGGTACCGGGGAGCTGTTTTTT. Its translation is CASSGGTSGTGELFF.

This chain connects TRBV4-3 to TRBJ2-2, with TRBD2 identical over 11 bases. This CDR3 comprises 18 residues. The germline V gene has CDR1 LGHNA and CDR2 YSLEER. With V trimmed by 3 bases and J by 2 bases, 8 bases remained unmatched. CDR3: CASSQLAGGLSNTGELFF. CDR3 nucleotide sequence: TGCGCCAGCAGCCAGTTAGCGGGGGGGCTGTCTAACACCGGGGAGCTGTTTTTT.

V usage is TRBV5-4 and J usage is TRBJ2-1; no clear D gene. The ends were cut back, 3 bases at V and 2 bases at J, with 12 bases in the middle. The CDR3 extends over 15 amino acids. CDR1 is SGHNT and CDR2 is YYREEE in the germline V gene (reference sequence). CDR3 region: CASSSGQDPYNEQFF. CDR3 DNA sequence: TGTGCCAGCAGCTCTGGCCAGGATCCCTACAATGAGCAGTTCTTC.

The chain employs TRBV12-3 or TRBV12-4 and TRBJ2-7; TRBD2 agrees at 8 bases. The CDR3 spans 15 residues. After removal of 4 bases from V and 6 bases from J, the junction contained 11 bases not matched to a gene. As DNA, the CDR3 is TGTGCCAGCAGTTCGCCGGGACTAGGGTCTACCGAGCAGTACTTC. Protein product: CASSSPGLGSTEQYF.

The gene calls are TRBV5-4 and TRBJ2-5; D ambiguous. Trimming shortened V by 4 bases and J by 4 bases, and 20 bases separated the two germline ends. The CDR3 runs to 16 residues. Germline CDR1 SGHNT, CDR2 YYREEE (reference sequence). In DNA form, the CDR3 reads TGTGCCAGCAGCCCCTCCGGACCCCTATGGGGAGAGACCCAGTACTTC. This gives the protein CASSPSGPLWGETQYF.

A single count supports this clonotype. The chain couples TRBV27 to TRBJ2-7, with D perhaps TRBD2 (6 bases). The germline V and J ends were trimmed by 7 bases and 6 bases, with 16 bases remaining between them. From germline, CDR1 is MNHEY and CDR2 SMNVEV (reference sequence). This CDR3 is built from 13 residues. CDR3 DNA: TGTGCCAGCATTCCTGGGGGGTCTGGCGAGCAGTACTTC. It translates to CASIPGGSGEQYF.

This clonotype showed up just once. The chain combines TRBV29-1 with TRBJ1-1; D perhaps matches TRBD1 (5 bases). The V and J ends lost 2 bases and 1 base respectively, with 14 bases between them. The CDR3 runs to 15 residues. Germline loops: CDR1 SQVTM, CDR2 ANQGSEA. CDR3 sequence: CSVESNTGPNTEAFF. Here the CDR3 DNA reads TGCAGCGTTGAATCAAATACGGGACCGAACACTGAAGCTTTCTTT.

The genes are TRBV4-3 and TRBJ2-7, with TRBD1 as a possible D gene (6 bases). There are 15 residues in the CDR3. Trimming stripped 0 bases from V and 5 bases from J, with 14 bases between. Germline CDR1 and CDR2: LGHNA and YSLEER. CDR3 nucleotides: TGCGCCAGCAGCCAAGATCAGGACCAGGGGAACGAGCAGTACTTC. It encodes CASSQDQDQGNEQYF.

The sample holds one count of this clonotype. The chain carries TRBV28 and TRBJ1-2; a weak D match, TRBD1 (5 bases). Germline CDR1 is MDHEN and CDR2 is SYDVKM. The V end was cut by 8 bases, the J end by 7 bases, with 14 bases between. There are 12 residues in the CDR3. Written as DNA, the CDR3 is TGTGCCAGCCTAGACAGCTTGGGTGGCTACACCTTC. Translation gives CASLDSLGGYTF.

The gene calls are TRBV19 and TRBJ1-1; D remains ambiguous. V lost 7 bases to trimming and J lost 0 bases, with 6 bases between them. From germline, CDR1 is LNHDA and CDR2 SQIVND (reference sequence). The CDR3 is 12 amino acids. CDR3 DNA: TGTGCCAGTAAGTTTATGAACACTGAAGCTTTCTTT. Translation gives CASKFMNTEAFF.

J is TRBJ2-3 and V is TRBV19; tentatively, D is TRBD2 (6 bases). From germline, CDR1 is LNHDA and CDR2 SQIVND (reference sequence). The V end lost 3 bases, the J end lost 0 bases, and 10 bases lay between the germline ends. The CDR3 runs to 15 residues. CDR3 coding DNA: TGTGCCAGTAGTATTGCCGGGAGCAGCACAGATACGCAGTATTTT. It encodes CASSIAGSSTDTQYF.

The V call is TRBV4-2, the J call TRBJ2-7; D is uncertain. This CDR3 has 12 residues. V was pared by 0 bases and J by 7 bases, with 7 bases between. The germline gives CDR1 LGHNA, CDR2 YNFKEQ. CDR3 residues: CASSQDSREQYF. CDR3 bases: TGTGCCAGCAGCCAAGATTCCCGGGAGCAGTACTTC.

This clonotype is a singleton in its sample. This chain joins TRBV7-9 and TRBJ2-5; D may correspond to TRBD1 or TRBD2 (6 bases each). The V end lost 8 bases, the J end lost 5 bases, and 15 bases lay between the germline ends. CDR1 is SEHNR and CDR2 is FQNEAQ in the germline V gene (reference sequence). This CDR3 has 13 residues. In DNA, the CDR3 is TGTGCCAGCCGCCCCCCCGGGGGCGAGACCCAGTACTTC. It translates to CASRPPGGETQYF. Full variable domain (rest looked up from reference TRBV7-9 and TRBJ2-5): DTGVSQNPRHKITKRGQNVTFRCDPISEHNRLYWYRQTLGQGPEFLTYFQNEAQLEKSRLLSDRFSAERPKGSFSTLEIQRTEQGDSAMYLCASRPPGGETQYFGPGTRLLVL.

This clonotype appeared once. The V call is TRBV25-1, the J call TRBJ1-6, with D possibly TRBD1 on 5 matching bases. In germline, CDR1 is MGHDK, CDR2 SYGVNS. The V end lost 6 bases, the J end lost 9 bases, and 12 bases lay between the germline ends. The CDR3 extends over 13 amino acids. The CDR3 sequence: CASREGQGSPLHF. CDR3 in DNA: TGTGCCAGCAGGGAGGGGCAGGGTTCACCCCTCCACTTT.

The count of this clonotype is one. The chain employs TRBV5-4 and TRBJ1-2; D possibly corresponds to TRBD1 (5 bases). Per the germline V gene, CDR1 is SGHNT and CDR2 is YYREEE (reference sequence). The CDR3 contains 15 residues. V lost 6 bases, J lost 5 bases, and 20 bases lay in between. The CDR3 DNA is TGTGCCAGCACCCTGCGGGGGGGTGATCGTTATGGCTACACCTTC. As protein: CASTLRGGDRYGYTF.

This chain joins TRBV6-5 and TRBJ1-1; 9 nucleotides line up with TRBD1. Germline CDR1 and CDR2: MNHEY and SVGAGI. The CDR3 is 15 residues long. Unmatched junction bases numbered 8, after V lost 4 bases and J lost 5 bases. CDR3 in amino acids: CASSLRDRVETEAFF. DNA for the CDR3: TGTGCCAGCAGTTTACGGGACAGGGTGGAAACTGAAGCTTTCTTT.

The V call is TRBV20-1, the J call TRBJ2-1; 7 bases line up with TRBD2. CDR1 and CDR2 from the germline V gene are DFQATT and SNEGSKA (reference sequence). The CDR3 runs 14 residues. Trimming at V came to 3 bases and at J to 8 bases, leaving 10 bases not matched to a gene. This CDR3 reads CSASTSAGGYEQFF. The CDR3 nucleotides read TGCAGTGCTAGCACTAGCGCGGGTGGATATGAGCAGTTCTTC.

The V and J genes are TRBV30 and TRBJ2-4; 12 bases align to TRBD2. Germline V gene data show CDR1 as GTSNPN and CDR2 as SVGIG (reference sequence). V was clipped by 2 bases and J by 14 bases; unmatched bases: 10. CDR3 length: 14 residues. This CDR3 is CAWSSSGGAQDEYF. The CDR3 coding sequence is TGTGCCTGGAGTTCTAGCGGGGGGGCCCAGGACGAGTACTTC.

The rearrangement joins TRBV6-5 to TRBJ2-7; a weak D match, TRBD2 (5 bases). The V gene's germline CDR1 is MNHEY and CDR2 SVGAGI. This CDR3 contains 17 residues. The V gene lost 2 bases and the J gene lost 0 bases, with 17 bases spanning the gap. The CDR3 DNA is TGTGCCAGCAGTTACCACCCCCGGGATCCGAGCTCCTACGAGCAGTACTTC. As protein: CASSYHPRDPSSYEQYF.

The rearrangement links TRBV28 to TRBJ1-2; maybe TRBD1 (5 bases). Germline-derived CDR1 and CDR2 are MDHEN and SYDVKM. The CDR3 has 14 residues. With 2 bases removed from V and 4 bases from J, the gap between germline ends came to 11 bases. CDR3 DNA sequence: TGTGCCAGCAGTTTAATCGGGGGATTCTATGGCTACACCTTC. Its translation is CASSLIGGFYGYTF.

The chain's CDR3 is CASSVGQDSNQPQHF. CDR3 in DNA: TGTGCCAGTAGTGTGGGACAGGATAGCAATCAGCCCCAGCATTTT. J is TRBJ1-5 and V is TRBV19, with 8 positions matching TRBD1. V lost 5 bases to trimming and J lost 0 bases; unmatched junction nucleotides: 3. The CDR3 contains 15 residues. CDR1 is LNHDA and CDR2 is SQIVND in the germline V gene (reference sequence).